Below, 22 T cell receptor beta chains from the same sample are listed, as sequenced in a study of T cells after posttransplantation cyclophosphamide. The naive gate required viable CD3+CD4+ or CD3+CD8+ cells with CCR7+CD45RA+CD45RO-CD95-CD27+CD28+ phenotype. The data were produced by immunoSEQ multiplex PCR, yet TCRdb's version contains in-frame clones alone and is incomplete. The sample yields 25,000 to 35,000 clones, 80% to 95% seen once. Sequenced: naive CD4+ T cells sorted from PBMCs. The receptors originated from a woman aged 60-75 years in good health, CMV-negative, and a related stem cell transplant donor.

This clone occurred a few times. V is TRBV2 and J is TRBJ1-4; D may be TRBD1 (6 bases). The CDR3 consists of 17 residues. The V end lost 3 bases, the J end lost 0 bases, and 14 bases lay between the germline ends. Germline V lookup: CDR1 SNHLY, CDR2 FYNNEI. The CDR3 protein is CASSDGTLDATNEKLFF. CDR3 sequence (DNA): TGTGCCAGCAGTGACGGGACACTCGATGCAACTAATGAAAAACTGTTTTTT.

This clone was detected once. V and J are TRBV20-1 and TRBJ2-7, with D possibly being TRBD2 (6 bases). Germline-derived CDR1 and CDR2 are DFQATT and SNEGSKA (reference sequence). Deletions cut 5 bases from V and 4 bases from J, with 9 bases between. CDR3 length equals 11 residues. The CDR3 DNA sequence: TGCAGTGCTTCTCTAGCGTACGAGCAGTACTTC. As protein: CSASLAYEQYF.

The V and J genes are TRBV7-2 and TRBJ1-5; D uncertain. Germline values: CDR1 SGHTA, CDR2 FQGNSA. The CDR3 runs to 14 residues. Trimming stripped 1 base from V and 4 bases from J, with 8 bases between. In DNA form, the CDR3 reads TGTGCCAGCAGCTTAGTAATTGAGAATCAGCCCCAGCATTTT. It codes for CASSLVIENQPQHF. The full variable domain, its missing parts supplied by reference TRBV7-2 and TRBJ1-5, is GAGVSQSPSNKVTEKGKDVELRCDPISGHTALYWYRQSLGQGLEFLIYFQGNSAPDKSGLPSDRFSAERTGGSVSTLTIQRTQQEDSAVYLCASSLVIENQPQHFGDGTRLSIL.

This rearrangement joins TRBV7-3 to TRBJ1-1; D call uncertain. The CDR3 length is 13 residues. CDR1 and CDR2 (germline): SGHTA, FQGTGA. V dropped 2 bases and J dropped 3 bases, with 7 bases sitting between them. In nucleotides, the CDR3 is TGTGCCAGCAGCTTATCGTCGGACACTGAAGCTTTCTTT. Translated: CASSLSSDTEAFF.

The rearrangement uses TRBV5-1 and TRBJ2-7, with 7 bases fitting TRBD2. Per germline, CDR1 SGHRS and CDR2 YFSETQ. This CDR3 region has 13 residues. V was clipped by 3 bases and J by 6 bases; unmatched bases: 6. The CDR3, as DNA: TGCGCCAGCAGCTGGGGACGGACTAGCGAGCAGTACTTC. Translated: CASSWGRTSEQYF. The variable domain in full, with the rest retrieved from reference TRBV5-1 and TRBJ2-7, is KAGVTQTPRYLIKTRGQQVTLSCSPISGHRSVSWYQQTPGQGLQFLFEYFSETQRNKGNFPGRFSGRQFSNSRSEMNVSTLELGDSALYLCASSWGRTSEQYFGPGTRLTVT.

The genes are TRBV5-4 and TRBJ2-3; 10 bases match TRBD2. The V gene's germline CDR1 is SGHNT and CDR2 YYREEE (reference sequence). J lost 2 bases, V lost 3 bases, and 3 bases had no gene match. The CDR3 loop spans 15 amino acids. The chain's CDR3 is CASSWTSGFTDTQYF. CDR3 DNA: TGTGCCAGCAGCTGGACTAGCGGTTTCACAGATACGCAGTATTTT.

The V gene is TRBV6-1, the J gene TRBJ2-1; D might be TRBD2 (5 bases). The CDR3 totals 14 residues. V lost 3 bases and J 5 bases, leaving 11 bases between the germline ends. Germline V gene lookup returns CDR1 MNHNS and CDR2 SASEGT. CDR3 residues: CASSENGGHNEQFF. DNA for the CDR3: TGTGCCAGCAGTGAGAATGGCGGGCACAATGAGCAGTTCTTC.

The chain joins TRBV7-9 to TRBJ2-3; 8 nucleotides agree with TRBD2. CDR3 length: 14 residues. The J segment lost 5 bases and the V segment lost 4 bases, leaving 5 bases of the junction unmatched. From germline, CDR1 is SEHNR and CDR2 FQNEAQ (reference sequence). The CDR3 sequence is CASSWGLVGDTQYF. CDR3 nucleotide sequence: TGTGCCAGCAGCTGGGGACTAGTCGGAGATACGCAGTATTTT.

The chain has TRBV28 and TRBJ1-4, with D perhaps matching TRBD1 (6 bases). This CDR3 is built from 12 residues. Germline assignment: CDR1 MDHEN and CDR2 SYDVKM. The germline V and J ends were trimmed by 10 bases and 8 bases, with 14 bases remaining between them. CDR3 coding DNA: TGTGCCATCAGGCAGGGGACGGAAAAACTGTTTTTT. Translating it yields CAIRQGTEKLFF.

The chain recombines TRBV25-1 with TRBJ2-5; D perhaps matches TRBD2 (6 bases). Germline CDR1 MGHDK, CDR2 SYGVNS. Between the trimmed V and J ends, which lost 1 base and 5 bases, there was a span of 14 bases. This CDR3 is 15 amino acids long. In DNA, the CDR3 is TGTGCCAGCAGTGAATCTTTAGGGGAGGCTGAGACCCAGTACTTC. Translating gives CASSESLGEAETQYF.

V is TRBV28 and J is TRBJ1-3; D unresolved. Trimming took 4 bases from V and 4 from J, leaving 5 bases between them. This CDR3 spans 12 amino acids. CDR1 is MDHEN and CDR2 is SYDVKM in the germline V gene. The CDR3: CASSSPGNTIYF. The CDR3 nucleotides read TGTGCCAGCAGTTCCCCGGGAAACACCATATATTTT.

This chain links TRBV18 with TRBJ2-7; D is perhaps TRBD1 (5 bases). CDR1 and CDR2 from the germline V gene are KGHSH and LQKENI. The CDR3 length is 14 residues. V lost 3 bases and J lost 6, with 15 bases in between. CDR3 coding DNA: TGTGCCAGCTCACCGGCAGGACAAGGGGTCGAGCAGTACTTC. Translation gives CASSPAGQGVEQYF.

The rearrangement links TRBV4-3 to TRBJ2-4; TRBD2 agrees at 7 bases. Germline V gives CDR1 LGHNA, CDR2 YSLEER. V shed 1 base, J shed 7 bases, and the junction held 7 bases outside the gene matches. The CDR3 extends over 15 amino acids. The CDR3 DNA reads TGCGCCAGCAGCCAAGGATCCAGCGGGGATAACATTCAGTACTTC. Translation gives CASSQGSSGDNIQYF.

The chain has TRBV19 and TRBJ1-5; the match to TRBD1 covers 7 bases. Trimming cost V 4 bases and J 4 bases; bases outside gene matches: 10. CDR3 size: 16 residues. The germline V gene encodes CDR1 LNHDA and CDR2 SQIVND (reference sequence). The CDR3 sequence is CASSRGTALANQPQHF. CDR3 DNA: TGTGCCAGTAGTAGGGGGACAGCCCTAGCGAATCAGCCCCAGCATTTT.

V and J are TRBV15 and TRBJ1-2; the match to TRBD1 covers 7 bases. J lost 7 bases, V lost 9 bases, and 11 bases had no gene match. Germline assignment: CDR1 LNHNV and CDR2 YYDKDF (reference sequence). The CDR3 runs 13 residues. As DNA, the CDR3 is TGTGCCACTCAACAGGGGAAAGTAGGTGGCTACACCTTC. Translating gives CATQQGKVGGYTF.

The rearrangement links TRBV7-9 to TRBJ1-2; unclear D gene. Trimming took off 3 bases at V and 6 bases at J, with 11 bases between the two ends. This CDR3 contains 13 residues. CDR1 and CDR2 (germline): SEHNR, FQNEAQ (reference sequence). The CDR3 loop is CASSFYSGDGYTF. The CDR3 DNA reads as TGTGCCAGCAGCTTTTACAGCGGGGATGGCTACACCTTC.

The rearrangement joins TRBV5-4 to TRBJ2-3; 13 nucleotides match TRBD2. CDR1 is SGHNT and CDR2 is YYREEE in the germline V gene (reference sequence). The CDR3 is made up of 16 amino acids. The V segment lost 7 bases and the J segment 0 bases; nucleotides outside the gene matches: 5. The CDR3 reads CASRLAGGPSTDTQYF. The CDR3 DNA reads as TGTGCCAGCCGACTAGCGGGGGGACCTAGCACAGATACGCAGTATTTT.

The V and J genes are TRBV25-1 and TRBJ2-6, with D hard to call. Trimming removed 6 bases at V and 5 bases at J, with 8 bases between. This CDR3 has 13 residues. CDR1 and CDR2 (germline): MGHDK, SYGVNS. The CDR3 nucleotides read TGTGCCAGCAGCCCCGAGTGGGCCAACGTCCTGACTTTC. Protein sequence: CASSPEWANVLTF.

The J gene is TRBJ1-2, the V gene TRBV2; 7 bases are a match to TRBD1. Germline CDR1 is SNHLY and CDR2 is FYNNEI. The V gene end was trimmed by 3 bases and the J gene end by 4 bases; junction bases not matched to a gene: 2. The CDR3 extends over 13 amino acids. The CDR3 coding sequence is TGTGCCAGCAGTGAGACAGGGCCCTATGGCTACACCTTC. It specifies CASSETGPYGYTF.

This chain joins TRBV9 and TRBJ1-4, with 9 nucleotides matching TRBD1. Trimming at V came to 3 bases and at J to 6 bases, leaving 6 bases not matched to a gene. There are 15 residues in the CDR3. CDR1 is SGDLS and CDR2 is YYNGEE in the germline V gene. CDR3 coding DNA: TGTGCCAGCAGCGCCCAGGGACAGGGCGATGAAAAACTGTTTTTT. Amino acid sequence: CASSAQGQGDEKLFF.

V is TRBV4-3 and J is TRBJ2-7; tentatively, D is TRBD1 (5 bases). Trimming removed 0 bases at V and 0 bases at J, with 15 bases between. This CDR3 contains 17 residues. Germline V gene sequence: CDR1 LGHNA, CDR2 YSLEER. In nucleotides, the CDR3 is TGCGCCAGCAGCCAAGACCCCCAGGGTTCCTCCTCCTACGAGCAGTACTTC. Protein product: CASSQDPQGSSSYEQYF.

This clone has a single count. This chain uses TRBV9 with TRBJ2-5, with 11 positions matching TRBD2. The CDR3 totals 15 residues. Germline V gene sequence: CDR1 SGDLS, CDR2 YYNGEE. After removal of 3 bases from V and 3 bases from J, the junction contained 4 bases not matched to a gene. Written as DNA, the CDR3 is TGTGCCAGCAGCGAGGGACTAGCGGTGAAAGAGACCCAGTACTTC. Its protein product is CASSEGLAVKETQYF.